In this sample, the clone carrying this T cell receptor beta chain turned up a few times. Its specificity is not known. Germline lookup yields CDR1 ENHRY and CDR2 SYGVKD. CDR3 length equals 15 residues. Trimming took off 0 bases at V and 4 bases at J, with 11 bases between the two ends. This entry is derived from a study of post-analysis software for immune sequencing data. Study as a whole: Included courses were relapsing-remitting and secondary progressive multiple sclerosis; progressive-relapsing multiple sclerosis was also included.

Study-wide results and limits: About five TRBV segments occurring more often in patients than controls included TRBV5-6, TRBV5-1 and TRBV20-1. Versus controls, multiple sclerosis patients showed significantly lower diversity (normalized Chao1).

The authors incorporated unique molecular identifiers into the TCR beta cDNA libraries. A single record per CDR3 protein comes from TCRdb applying MiXCR to the PCR reads. The profile covers roughly 800,000 distinct CDR3 sequences, with approximately 44% appearing a single time and roughly 5% taken by the ten largest. The TCR comes from a girl between 10 and 17 years old with multiple sclerosis. Sample: blood. The chain uses TRBV10-3 and TRBJ2-3; the D gene is possibly TRBD2 (5 bases). The CDR3 reads CAISESGGRADTQYF. The DNA of the CDR3 is TGTGCCATCAGTGAGTCCGGAGGTCGGGCAGATACGCAGTATTTT.